The rows below give T cell receptor beta chains drawn from one sample of a study of long-term antiretroviral therapy in people with HIV. Assay used: immunoSEQ multiplex PCR; TCRdb lists only in-frame clones, some missing. Among 15,000 to 20,000 clones listed, around nine tenths were seen once. This specimen consisted of unsorted PBMCs, obtained approximately 2.3 years before starting antiretroviral therapy. These receptors came from a woman between 25 and 40 years old with HIV. CDR3s include the opening cysteine and the closing phenylalanine or tryptophan. The order of the fields is D gene, clone size, J gene, V gene, CDR3 DNA, CDR3 protein. A D gene is named only where the DNA matches it firmly. Some rows have no size entry. The others give once, few or many, or a class for an expanded clone.

d_call: .
clone_size: .
j_call: TRBJ1-1
v_call: TRBV2
cdr3_nt: TGTGCCAGCAATCAAGGCAACACTGAAGCTTTCTTT
cdr3_aa: CASNQGNTEAFF

d_call: TRBD1
clone_size: few
j_call: TRBJ1-5
v_call: TRBV11-3
cdr3_nt: TGTGCCAGCAGCTTAGGGACAGGGGTTCAACAGCCCCAGCATTTT
cdr3_aa: CASSLGTGVQQPQHF

d_call: TRBD1
clone_size: .
j_call: TRBJ1-2
v_call: TRBV5-1
cdr3_nt: TGCGCCAGCAGCACACAGGGGGCGTTGAATAACTATGGCTACACCTTC
cdr3_aa: CASSTQGALNNYGYTF

d_call: TRBD1
clone_size: .
j_call: TRBJ2-7
v_call: TRBV5-5
cdr3_nt: TGTGCCAGCAGTCAGGGACAGTACGAGCAGTACTTC
cdr3_aa: CASSQGQYEQYF

d_call: .
clone_size: .
j_call: TRBJ2-7
v_call: TRBV5-6
cdr3_nt: TGTGCCAGCAGCTTCGACGGGGGCCGGGCCTACGAGCAGTACTTC
cdr3_aa: CASSFDGGRAYEQYF

d_call: TRBD1
clone_size: .
j_call: TRBJ2-3
v_call: TRBV9
cdr3_nt: TGTGCCAGCAGCGTAGGTACAGGGGCTAGCACAGATACGCAGTATTTT
cdr3_aa: CASSVGTGASTDTQYF

d_call: TRBD1
clone_size: .
j_call: TRBJ2-5
v_call: TRBV6-5
cdr3_nt: TGTGCCCTCACGGCCCCAGGGGGTACCCAGTACTTC
cdr3_aa: CALTAPGGTQYF

d_call: .
clone_size: .
j_call: TRBJ1-2
v_call: TRBV19
cdr3_nt: TGTGCCAGTAGTGGACGTCGGGGGAACTATGGCTACACCTTC
cdr3_aa: CASSGRRGNYGYTF

d_call: TRBD1
clone_size: .
j_call: TRBJ1-4
v_call: TRBV30
cdr3_nt: TGTGCCTGGACTAGCGCCGGGACAGGGTTTCAAAAACTGTTTTTT
cdr3_aa: CAWTSAGTGFQKLFF

d_call: .
clone_size: .
j_call: TRBJ1-2
v_call: TRBV19
cdr3_nt: TGTGCCAGTAGTATAGGGGATGGGACGGCAGAAGTCTATGGCTACACCTTC
cdr3_aa: CASSIGDGTAEVYGYTF

d_call: .
clone_size: .
j_call: TRBJ2-2
v_call: TRBV7-8
cdr3_nt: TGTGCCAGCAGCTTACGAGGGACGGACACCGGGGAGCTGTTTTTT
cdr3_aa: CASSLRGTDTGELFF

d_call: TRBD1
clone_size: .
j_call: TRBJ1-1
v_call: TRBV6-5
cdr3_nt: TGTGCCAGCAGTGACCCCGGCCGGGGACAGGGGTACTTT
cdr3_aa: CASSDPGRGQGYF

d_call: .
clone_size: .
j_call: TRBJ2-3
v_call: TRBV2
cdr3_nt: TGTGCCAGCAGTGGAACCGTGGGAGATACGCAGTATTTT
cdr3_aa: CASSGTVGDTQYF

d_call: TRBD2
clone_size: .
j_call: TRBJ2-1
v_call: TRBV5-1
cdr3_nt: TGCGCCAGCAGCTTGGGCCTTGGACTAGCGGGGGGGCCTAGCGATGAGCAGTTCTTC
cdr3_aa: CASSLGLGLAGGPSDEQFF

d_call: .
clone_size: .
j_call: TRBJ2-7
v_call: TRBV9
cdr3_nt: TGTGCCAGCAGCGTAGGATTCCCAGGGAATTTGGGCGAGCAGTACTTC
cdr3_aa: CASSVGFPGNLGEQYF

d_call: TRBD1
clone_size: .
j_call: TRBJ1-2
v_call: TRBV15
cdr3_nt: TGTGCCACCAGCAGAGGGTCCGGGACAGGGAGCAATGGCTACACCTTC
cdr3_aa: CATSRGSGTGSNGYTF

d_call: .
clone_size: .
j_call: TRBJ1-6
v_call: TRBV5-1
cdr3_nt: TGCGCCAGCAGCTTGGCCGGTGTGGGGACCGTTAATTCACCCCTCCACTTT
cdr3_aa: CASSLAGVGTVNSPLHF

d_call: .
clone_size: .
j_call: TRBJ1-2
v_call: TRBV30
cdr3_nt: TGTGCCTGGAGTGTCCCGGGGGGTAGCTATGGCTACACCTTC
cdr3_aa: CAWSVPGGSYGYTF

d_call: .
clone_size: .
j_call: TRBJ2-4
v_call: TRBV6-5
cdr3_nt: TGTGCCAGCAGTCCCGTGGGTAGTCCGATAGACATTCAGTACTTC
cdr3_aa: CASSPVGSPIDIQYF

d_call: .
clone_size: .
j_call: TRBJ1-6
v_call: TRBV11-2
cdr3_nt: TGTGCCAGCAGCCCTACTACCTCTAATTCACCCCTCCACTTT
cdr3_aa: CASSPTTSNSPLHF

d_call: TRBD1
clone_size: .
j_call: TRBJ1-2
v_call: TRBV6-4
cdr3_nt: TGTGCCAGCAATATTGGACAGGGGATATCGAGGAGCTATGGCTACACCTTC
cdr3_aa: CASNIGQGISRSYGYTF

d_call: .
clone_size: once
j_call: TRBJ2-1
v_call: TRBV7-3
cdr3_nt: TGTGCCAGCAGCTTAGGATCCCCCTCCTACAATGAGCAGTTCTTC
cdr3_aa: CASSLGSPSYNEQFF

d_call: .
clone_size: .
j_call: TRBJ1-1
v_call: TRBV11-1
cdr3_nt: TGTGCCAGCAGCTTAGATGGGGCTCACACTGAAGCTTTCTTT
cdr3_aa: CASSLDGAHTEAFF

d_call: .
clone_size: .
j_call: TRBJ2-4
v_call: TRBV19
cdr3_nt: TGTGCCAGTAGTTCACTGGGAGGGGGACGCAAAAACATTCAGTACTTC
cdr3_aa: CASSSLGGGRKNIQYF

d_call: TRBD1
clone_size: .
j_call: TRBJ2-5
v_call: TRBV5-6
cdr3_nt: TGTGCCAGCAGAACATATACAGGGGGGGAGACCCAGTACTTC
cdr3_aa: CASRTYTGGETQYF

d_call: TRBD1
clone_size: .
j_call: TRBJ1-1
v_call: TRBV7-2
cdr3_nt: TGTGCCAGCAGCTTAGGGGGCGGGACAGGGGGCACTGAAGCTTTCTTT
cdr3_aa: CASSLGGGTGGTEAFF

d_call: TRBD1
clone_size: .
j_call: TRBJ1-2
v_call: TRBV14
cdr3_nt: TGTGCCAGCAGCCAAATCCGACAGGGGCGCAGATATGGCTACACCTTC
cdr3_aa: CASSQIRQGRRYGYTF

d_call: TRBD1
clone_size: .
j_call: TRBJ1-2
v_call: TRBV11-2
cdr3_nt: TGTGCCAGCAGCTTCGATCCTAAGGGGGCAGGGAGGGATGGCTACACCTTC
cdr3_aa: CASSFDPKGAGRDGYTF

d_call: .
clone_size: .
j_call: TRBJ2-7
v_call: TRBV6-1
cdr3_nt: TGTGCCAGCAGAGCCGGGACGGACTACGAGCAGTACTTC
cdr3_aa: CASRAGTDYEQYF

d_call: .
clone_size: .
j_call: TRBJ1-6
v_call: TRBV9
cdr3_nt: TGTGCCAGCAGCGTGGGGGTAAAGGCGAGCTCCTATAATTCACCCCTCCACTTT
cdr3_aa: CASSVGVKASSYNSPLHF

d_call: .
clone_size: .
j_call: TRBJ2-5
v_call: TRBV11-2
cdr3_nt: TGTGCCAGCAGCTTAGGGGGTCGGGAGACCCAGTACTTC
cdr3_aa: CASSLGGRETQYF

d_call: .
clone_size: .
j_call: TRBJ2-7
v_call: TRBV4-1
cdr3_nt: TGCGCCAGCAGCCAAGAAATTCGAGGGCCCTACGAGCAGTACTTC
cdr3_aa: CASSQEIRGPYEQYF

d_call: .
clone_size: .
j_call: TRBJ2-7
v_call: TRBV7-8
cdr3_nt: TGTGCCAGCAGCTCCGGAGACTCCTACGAGCAGTACTTC
cdr3_aa: CASSSGDSYEQYF

d_call: .
clone_size: .
j_call: TRBJ1-6
v_call: TRBV10-3
cdr3_nt: TGTGCCATCAGTGAGTCGGCAAGACTGCGTTCACCCCTCCACTTT
cdr3_aa: CAISESARLRSPLHF

d_call: .
clone_size: .
j_call: TRBJ1-2
v_call: TRBV19
cdr3_nt: TGTGCCAGTAGTCAAGACGGGGACTATGGCTACACCTTC
cdr3_aa: CASSQDGDYGYTF

d_call: TRBD1
clone_size: once
j_call: TRBJ2-7
v_call: TRBV7-2
cdr3_nt: TGTGCCAGCAGCCCCCGACAGGGCAGCTCCTACGAGCAGTACTTC
cdr3_aa: CASSPRQGSSYEQYF

d_call: .
clone_size: .
j_call: TRBJ1-5
v_call: TRBV6-6
cdr3_nt: TGTGCCAGCAGTTACGGCCGGGGACCTAATCAGCCCCAGCATTTT
cdr3_aa: CASSYGRGPNQPQHF

d_call: TRBD1
clone_size: .
j_call: TRBJ2-2
v_call: TRBV7-2
cdr3_nt: TGTGCCAGCAGCAGCGACAGGGGAAACACCGGGGAGCTGTTTTTT
cdr3_aa: CASSSDRGNTGELFF

d_call: .
clone_size: .
j_call: TRBJ2-7
v_call: TRBV5-4
cdr3_nt: TGTGCCAGCAGCCAGATTGCGGGGCAGGCGACCGAGCAGTACTTC
cdr3_aa: CASSQIAGQATEQYF

d_call: .
clone_size: .
j_call: TRBJ2-3
v_call: TRBV18
cdr3_nt: TGTGCCAGCTCACCATGGGCCACAGATACGCAGTATTTT
cdr3_aa: CASSPWATDTQYF

d_call: .
clone_size: .
j_call: TRBJ1-1
v_call: TRBV4-3
cdr3_nt: TGCGCCAGCAGCCTGACCAGGGTCATGAACACTGAAGCTTTCTTT
cdr3_aa: CASSLTRVMNTEAFF

d_call: .
clone_size: .
j_call: TRBJ1-2
v_call: TRBV6-6
cdr3_nt: TGTGCCAGCAGTTCGGAGGGTCCTTTCTATGGCTACACCTTC
cdr3_aa: CASSSEGPFYGYTF

d_call: .
clone_size: .
j_call: TRBJ1-6
v_call: TRBV6-5
cdr3_nt: TGTGCCAGCAGTTACTCGAGGGATGGATGGGGGTCACCCCTCCACTTT
cdr3_aa: CASSYSRDGWGSPLHF

d_call: TRBD1
clone_size: .
j_call: TRBJ2-5
v_call: TRBV29-1
cdr3_nt: TGCAGCGTTGAATATGGGACAGTAGGGTCAGGGACCCAGTACTTC
cdr3_aa: CSVEYGTVGSGTQYF

d_call: .
clone_size: .
j_call: TRBJ1-4
v_call: TRBV5-1
cdr3_nt: TGCGCCAGCAGCTTGGAAATTGGAACTAATGAAAAACTGTTTTTT
cdr3_aa: CASSLEIGTNEKLFF

d_call: .
clone_size: .
j_call: TRBJ1-6
v_call: TRBV5-1
cdr3_nt: TGCGCCAGCAGCCCGCAGGGCCTTAATTCACCCCTCCACTTT
cdr3_aa: CASSPQGLNSPLHF

d_call: .
clone_size: .
j_call: TRBJ1-2
v_call: TRBV2
cdr3_nt: TGTGCCAGCAGTGAAGTATTCGTCGGTTCTTATGGCTACACCTTC
cdr3_aa: CASSEVFVGSYGYTF

d_call: .
clone_size: .
j_call: TRBJ2-2
v_call: TRBV5-1
cdr3_nt: TGCGCCAGCCGGCTGGGGGACGGGGGGCCCAACACCGGGGAGCTGTTTTTT
cdr3_aa: CASRLGDGGPNTGELFF

d_call: TRBD1
clone_size: .
j_call: TRBJ1-6
v_call: TRBV27
cdr3_nt: TGTGCCAGCAGTTTATCGACAGGGATGAATTCACCCCTCCACTTT
cdr3_aa: CASSLSTGMNSPLHF

d_call: .
clone_size: .
j_call: TRBJ2-2
v_call: TRBV10-1
cdr3_nt: TGCGCCAGCAGTGAAGGAGCCGGGGAGCTGTTTTTT
cdr3_aa: CASSEGAGELFF

d_call: .
clone_size: .
j_call: TRBJ1-1
v_call: TRBV14
cdr3_nt: TGTGCCAGCAGCTTGGGCCCCACGGGGACTGAAGCTTTCTTT
cdr3_aa: CASSLGPTGTEAFF

d_call: TRBD1
clone_size: .
j_call: TRBJ1-2
v_call: TRBV5-1
cdr3_nt: TGCGCCAGCAGCTTGGGGCCAGGGGGCAGCTATGGCTACACCTTC
cdr3_aa: CASSLGPGGSYGYTF

d_call: TRBD2
clone_size: .
j_call: TRBJ2-5
v_call: TRBV4-2
cdr3_nt: TGTGCCAGCAGCCCAAGGACTAGTAAACAAGAGACCCAGTACTTC
cdr3_aa: CASSPRTSKQETQYF